This entry lists 30 T cell receptor beta chains sequenced from one sample in a study of shared clonotypes between healthy human individuals. The table came from immunoSEQ multiplex PCR; TCRdb's copy has only in-frame clones and leaves some out. The data show over a million clones, around 97% seen once. Sequencing was done on a sample of naive CD4+ T cells sorted from blood. The subset: CD45RA+ positively selected. These receptors were taken from a man under 40 in good health.

Here the CDR3 reads CASSGGGGETQYF. CDR3 bases: TGTGCCAGCAGTGGAGGTGGGGGAGAGACCCAGTACTTC. This chain links TRBV2 with TRBJ2-5, with D perhaps being TRBD1 or TRBD2 (5 bases each). V lost 4 bases and J 4 bases, leaving 10 bases between the germline ends. CDR3 length: 13 amino acids. Per the germline V gene, CDR1 is SNHLY and CDR2 is FYNNEI.

The genes are TRBV9 and TRBJ2-3, with TRBD2 identical over 9 bases. Losses at the gene ends were 0 bases for V and 3 bases for J; bases not matched to a gene: 2. This CDR3 is 15 amino acids long. Looked up from germline, CDR1 is SGDLS and CDR2 is YYNGEE. CDR3 bases: TGTGCCAGCAGCGTAGTGCTAGCGGGAACAGATACGCAGTATTTT. Its translation is CASSVVLAGTDTQYF.

The J gene is TRBJ1-1, the V gene TRBV15, with D perhaps TRBD1 (5 bases). CDR3 length: 15 amino acids. Trimming took 0 bases from V and 10 from J, leaving 18 bases between them. Germline assignment: CDR1 LNHNV and CDR2 YYDKDF (reference sequence). This CDR3 reads CATSRDRTGPLRAFF. CDR3 nucleotide sequence: TGTGCCACCAGCAGAGACCGTACAGGACCTCTGAGAGCTTTCTTT.

The count of this clone is one. The junction does not match germline at one end; this may be a read error. This chain uses TRBV7-7 with TRBJ2-1; 7 bases are shared with TRBD1. This CDR3 has 13 residues. Per the germline V gene, CDR1 is SSHAT and CDR2 is FNYEAQ (reference sequence). CDR3 sequence: CASSLDRVHEQFF. The CDR3 DNA is TGTGCTAGCAGCTTAGACAGGGTCCATGAGCAGTTCTTC.

The J gene is TRBJ2-7, the V gene TRBV28; possibly TRBD2 for D (7 bases). Trimming removed 3 bases at V and 2 bases at J, with 20 bases between. CDR1 and CDR2 from the germline V gene are MDHEN and SYDVKM. The CDR3 length is 17 residues. The CDR3 DNA follows: TGTGCCAGCAGTTTCCGCCTAGGGGGGGCGTCAGCCTACGAGCAGTACTTC. Translated: CASSFRLGGASAYEQYF. Filled out from reference TRBV28 and TRBJ2-7, the complete variable domain reads DVKVTQSSRYLVKRTGEKVFLECVQDMDHENMFWYRQDPGLGLRLIYFSYDVKMKEKGDIPEGYSVSREKKERFSLILESASTNQTSMYLCASSFRLGGASAYEQYFGPGTRLTVT.

The chain is built from TRBV27 and TRBJ2-1; 10 nucleotides match TRBD2. Germline V gene sequence: CDR1 MNHEY, CDR2 SMNVEV (reference sequence). Trimming at V came to 2 bases and at J to 7 bases, leaving 8 bases not matched to a gene. The CDR3 extends over 16 amino acids. The CDR3 DNA reads TGTGCCAGCAGTTTACGGCAGCGGGAGGGGGCAAATGAGCAGTTCTTC. It encodes CASSLRQREGANEQFF.

V and J are TRBV18 and TRBJ2-1; possible D gene TRBD2, 6 bases. The CDR3 is 17 amino acids. V lost 4 bases and J lost 6, with 22 bases in between. Looked up from germline, CDR1 is KGHSH and CDR2 is LQKENI. The CDR3 reads CASSQGTGGPFSNEQFF. CDR3 sequence (DNA): TGTGCCAGCTCACAGGGGACCGGGGGACCCTTCTCCAATGAGCAGTTCTTC.

The chain has TRBV14 and TRBJ2-3; the D gene is possibly TRBD1 (5 bases). The CDR3 totals 15 residues. CDR1 is SGHDN, CDR2 FVKESK, per germline. Between the trimmed V and J ends, which lost 1 base and 3 bases, there was a span of 11 bases. This chain's CDR3 is CASSQVQGPTDTQYF. CDR3 DNA sequence: TGTGCCAGCAGCCAAGTTCAGGGTCCGACAGATACGCAGTATTTT.

The CDR3 DNA sequence: TGCAGCGTTTCACCGGGACAGGGCTCCTACGAGCAGTACTTC. Translating it yields CSVSPGQGSYEQYF. This rearrangement joins TRBV29-1 to TRBJ2-7, with TRBD1 identical over 9 bases. CDR1 and CDR2 (germline): SQVTM, ANQGSEA. The trim removed 5 bases at V and 0 bases at J, leaving 5 bases unmatched. The CDR3 loop spans 14 amino acids.

The rearrangement joins TRBV7-6 to TRBJ2-5; the match to TRBD1 covers 8 bases. Germline lookup yields CDR1 SGHVS and CDR2 FNYEAQ. The trim removed 1 base at V and 1 base at J, leaving 5 bases unmatched. This CDR3 comprises 16 residues. The CDR3 spells CASSLGSGTGQETQYF. CDR3 coding DNA: TGTGCCAGCAGCTTAGGATCCGGGACAGGCCAAGAGACCCAGTACTTC.

The J gene is TRBJ1-2, the V gene TRBV27; D is unresolved. V was shortened by 5 bases and J by 3 bases, with 13 bases between the two germline ends. The CDR3 has 14 amino acids. CDR1 MNHEY and CDR2 SMNVEV come from the germline V gene (reference sequence). This CDR3 reads CASSAAGQDYGYTF. CDR3 bases: TGTGCCAGCAGTGCGGCGGGTCAGGACTATGGCTACACCTTC.

V and J are TRBV10-2 and TRBJ2-7; D gene ambiguous. Trimming took off 3 bases at V and 2 bases at J, with 5 bases between the two ends. CDR3 length: 12 residues. From germline, CDR1 is WSHSY and CDR2 SAAADI. CDR3 bases: TGCGCCAGCAGTGACTTTCCCTACGAGCAGTACTTC. It encodes CASSDFPYEQYF.

The rearrangement links TRBV10-3 to TRBJ2-1; D is unresolved. Germline-derived CDR1 and CDR2 are ENHRY and SYGVKD. V was shortened by 4 bases and J by 4 bases, with 11 bases between the two germline ends. The CDR3 totals 14 residues. CDR3 loop: CAISALVEYNEQFF. The CDR3 bases are TGTGCCATCAGTGCCCTAGTCGAGTACAATGAGCAGTTCTTC.

This clone appeared a single time. CDR3 in DNA: TGCAGCGTACACACGGATCGTCGAGAAAAACTGTTTTTT. Its translation is CSVHTDRREKLFF. The gene calls are TRBV29-1 and TRBJ1-4; D not resolved. Trimming cost V 6 bases and J 8 bases, with 16 bases left between them. This CDR3 has 13 amino acids. CDR1 is SQVTM and CDR2 is ANQGSEA in the germline V gene.

This chain uses TRBV11-3 with TRBJ2-1, with 9 bases aligning to TRBD2. Germline values: CDR1 SGHNT, CDR2 YENEEA. J gave up 7 bases and V 0 bases, and 10 bases lay outside the gene matches. The CDR3 contains 17 residues. DNA for the CDR3: TGTGCCAGCAGCTTAGATCATGGCCTAGCGGGAAAGAATGAGCAGTTCTTC. It codes for CASSLDHGLAGKNEQFF.

This clone was recorded only once. The chain carries TRBV27 and TRBJ2-7; D not resolved. The CDR3 spans 14 residues. The germline V gene encodes CDR1 MNHEY and CDR2 SMNVEV (reference sequence). Trimming took 0 bases from V and 6 from J, leaving 12 bases between them. The CDR3 nucleotides read TGTGCCAGCAGTTTATCGGAGCTGACCCTCGAGCAGTACTTC. It is translated as CASSLSELTLEQYF.

Note on this clone: The same CDR3 arises from other DNA sequences in this sample as well. CDR3 loop: CASSSVPNTEAFF. As DNA, the CDR3 is TGCGCCAGCAGCTCCGTCCCGAACACTGAAGCTTTCTTT. This chain connects TRBV5-1 to TRBJ1-1; D is unresolved. The CDR3 length is 13 residues. The ends were cut back, 3 bases at V and 1 base at J, with 7 bases in the middle. The germline V gene has CDR1 SGHRS and CDR2 YFSETQ.

The chain is built from TRBV6-5 and TRBJ2-1; 14 bases line up with TRBD2. The CDR3 length is 14 residues. Germline CDR1 and CDR2: MNHEY and SVGAGI. V shed 5 bases, J shed 9 bases, and the junction held 3 bases outside the gene matches. CDR3: CASSRLAGGLEQFF. The CDR3 nucleotides read TGTGCCAGCAGTAGACTAGCGGGAGGGCTTGAGCAGTTCTTC.

V is TRBV4-3 and J is TRBJ2-1; either TRBD1 or TRBD2 may fit D (5 bases each). CDR3 length equals 17 residues. V lost 0 bases, J lost 0 bases, and 12 bases lay in between. Germline assignment: CDR1 LGHNA and CDR2 YSLEER. The CDR3 loop is CASSQEGPLSSYNEQFF. CDR3 sequence (DNA): TGCGCCAGCAGCCAAGAGGGACCGTTGAGCTCCTACAATGAGCAGTTCTTC.

The chain employs TRBV5-1 and TRBJ2-6; 7 nucleotides match TRBD1. The J segment lost 0 bases and the V segment lost 0 bases, leaving 9 bases of the junction unmatched. The germline CDR1 and CDR2 sequences are SGHRS and YFSETQ. The CDR3 is made up of 19 amino acids. The CDR3, as DNA: TGCGCCAGCAGCTTGGAAGGACAGGCGACCCGCTCTGGGGCCAACGTCCTGACTTTC. Protein: CASSLEGQATRSGANVLTF.

V gene TRBV5-4 combines with J gene TRBJ1-4; possible D gene TRBD1, 5 bases. This CDR3 is built from 15 residues. V lost 0 bases and J lost 5, with 11 bases in between. The germline gives CDR1 SGHNT, CDR2 YYREEE (reference sequence). The CDR3 is CASSLGPGKNEKLFF. The DNA of the CDR3 is TGTGCCAGCAGCTTGGGCCCAGGGAAGAATGAAAAACTGTTTTTT.

This clone was seen once. This rearrangement joins TRBV5-1 to TRBJ2-7, with D possibly called TRBD1 or TRBD2 (5 bases each). Trimming pared 5 bases from V and 3 bases from J, leaving 18 bases between. Per the germline V gene, CDR1 is SGHRS and CDR2 is YFSETQ. CDR3 length equals 15 residues. The CDR3 DNA sequence: TGCGCCAGCAGTGTATCGACGGGACCAGACTACGAGCAGTACTTC. It yields the protein CASSVSTGPDYEQYF. The full variable domain, rest sourced from reference TRBV5-1 and TRBJ2-7, is KAGVTQTPRYLIKTRGQQVTLSCSPISGHRSVSWYQQTPGQGLQFLFEYFSETQRNKGNFPGRFSGRQFSNSRSEMNVSTLELGDSALYLCASSVSTGPDYEQYFGPGTRLTVT.

V gene TRBV19 combines with J gene TRBJ1-5; possible D gene TRBD1, 5 bases. The CDR3 sequence is 13 residues long. Per germline, CDR1 LNHDA and CDR2 SQIVND (reference sequence). V gave up 4 bases and J gave up 4 bases, with 8 bases separating them. In DNA, the CDR3 is TGTGCCAGTAGTAAGACAGTTAATCAGCCCCAGCATTTT. Amino acid sequence: CASSKTVNQPQHF. Using reference TRBV19 and TRBJ1-5 for the parts outside the CDR3, the full variable domain is DGGITQSPKYLFRKEGQNVTLSCEQNLNHDAMYWYRQDPGQGLRLIYYSQIVNDFQKGDIAEGYSVSREKKESFPLTVTSAQKNPTAFYLCASSKTVNQPQHFGDGTRLSIL.

The table lists this clone with a count of one. This chain connects TRBV30 to TRBJ2-7, with a possible D match to TRBD2 (6 bases). Germline CDR1 reads GTSNPN; CDR2 reads SVGIG (reference sequence). The CDR3 length is 18 residues. V was shortened by 0 bases and J by 0 bases, with 21 bases between the two germline ends. The CDR3 DNA is TGTGCCTGGAGTGTGACCCAGTTTGGGGGGACGAGCTCCTACGAGCAGTACTTC. Protein sequence: CAWSVTQFGGTSSYEQYF. Filled out from reference TRBV30 and TRBJ2-7, the complete variable domain reads SQTIHQWPATLVQPVGSPLSLECTVEGTSNPNLYWYRQAAGRGLQLLFYSVGIGQISSEVPQNLSASRPQDRQFILSSKKLLLSDSGFYLCAWSVTQFGGTSSYEQYFGPGTRLTVT.

This rearrangement joins TRBV18 to TRBJ1-1, with 10 positions matching TRBD1. This CDR3 region has 14 residues. Germline V CDR1 and CDR2: KGHSH, LQKENI. Trimming removed 3 bases from V and 5 bases from J; junction bases left unmatched: 3. For the CDR3, the DNA is TGTGCCAGCTCACCGACAGGGGGCGAAACTGAAGCTTTCTTT. This codes for CASSPTGGETEAFF.

V usage is TRBV10-1 and J usage is TRBJ2-1; 10 nucleotides agree with TRBD2. The CDR3 length is 21 residues. In germline, CDR1 is WNHNN, CDR2 SYGVQD (reference sequence). Trimming cost V 0 bases and J 6 bases; bases outside gene matches: 20. The CDR3 DNA follows: TGCGCCAGCAGTGAGTCGACTTTAGGTCCCAGCGGGAGGGCCTTAGTCAATGAGCAGTTCTTC. As protein: CASSESTLGPSGRALVNEQFF.

The rearrangement uses TRBV7-2 and TRBJ1-2, with TRBD1 as a possible D gene (5 bases). Germline V gives CDR1 SGHTA, CDR2 FQGNSA. Trimming cost V 1 base and J 4 bases, with 13 bases left between them. This CDR3 comprises 15 residues. DNA for the CDR3: TGTGCCAGCAGCTTAGAACCGGGACGCATCTATGGCTACACCTTC. This translates into CASSLEPGRIYGYTF.

The rearrangement joins TRBV12-5 to TRBJ1-2; tentatively, D is TRBD1 (6 bases). Looked up from germline, CDR1 is LGHNT and CDR2 is FRNRAP. The CDR3 covers 15 residues. V lost 5 bases and J 4 bases, leaving 17 bases between the germline ends. CDR3 nucleotides: TGTGCTAGTGGTCCGTCGGGGGGCGGTCTCTATGGCTACACCTTC. It yields the protein CASGPSGGGLYGYTF.

This chain connects TRBV18 to TRBJ2-6; D call uncertain. Trimming left V 3 bases short and J 0 bases short, with 15 bases between. Per the germline V gene, CDR1 is KGHSH and CDR2 is LQKENI. This CDR3 contains 18 residues. DNA for the CDR3: TGTGCCAGCTCACCGACGTCGCGGACGCGCTCTGGGGCCAACGTCCTGACTTTC. Its protein is CASSPTSRTRSGANVLTF.

The V call is TRBV4-1, the J call TRBJ2-6; possible D gene TRBD1, 5 bases. Deletions cut 0 bases from V and 1 base from J, with 13 bases between. Germline CDR1 and CDR2: MGHRA and YSYEKL. The CDR3 is 18 residues long. CDR3 in amino acids: CASSQDPLQGSGANVLTF. The CDR3 DNA reads TGCGCCAGCAGCCAAGACCCTCTCCAGGGATCTGGGGCCAACGTCCTGACTTTC.